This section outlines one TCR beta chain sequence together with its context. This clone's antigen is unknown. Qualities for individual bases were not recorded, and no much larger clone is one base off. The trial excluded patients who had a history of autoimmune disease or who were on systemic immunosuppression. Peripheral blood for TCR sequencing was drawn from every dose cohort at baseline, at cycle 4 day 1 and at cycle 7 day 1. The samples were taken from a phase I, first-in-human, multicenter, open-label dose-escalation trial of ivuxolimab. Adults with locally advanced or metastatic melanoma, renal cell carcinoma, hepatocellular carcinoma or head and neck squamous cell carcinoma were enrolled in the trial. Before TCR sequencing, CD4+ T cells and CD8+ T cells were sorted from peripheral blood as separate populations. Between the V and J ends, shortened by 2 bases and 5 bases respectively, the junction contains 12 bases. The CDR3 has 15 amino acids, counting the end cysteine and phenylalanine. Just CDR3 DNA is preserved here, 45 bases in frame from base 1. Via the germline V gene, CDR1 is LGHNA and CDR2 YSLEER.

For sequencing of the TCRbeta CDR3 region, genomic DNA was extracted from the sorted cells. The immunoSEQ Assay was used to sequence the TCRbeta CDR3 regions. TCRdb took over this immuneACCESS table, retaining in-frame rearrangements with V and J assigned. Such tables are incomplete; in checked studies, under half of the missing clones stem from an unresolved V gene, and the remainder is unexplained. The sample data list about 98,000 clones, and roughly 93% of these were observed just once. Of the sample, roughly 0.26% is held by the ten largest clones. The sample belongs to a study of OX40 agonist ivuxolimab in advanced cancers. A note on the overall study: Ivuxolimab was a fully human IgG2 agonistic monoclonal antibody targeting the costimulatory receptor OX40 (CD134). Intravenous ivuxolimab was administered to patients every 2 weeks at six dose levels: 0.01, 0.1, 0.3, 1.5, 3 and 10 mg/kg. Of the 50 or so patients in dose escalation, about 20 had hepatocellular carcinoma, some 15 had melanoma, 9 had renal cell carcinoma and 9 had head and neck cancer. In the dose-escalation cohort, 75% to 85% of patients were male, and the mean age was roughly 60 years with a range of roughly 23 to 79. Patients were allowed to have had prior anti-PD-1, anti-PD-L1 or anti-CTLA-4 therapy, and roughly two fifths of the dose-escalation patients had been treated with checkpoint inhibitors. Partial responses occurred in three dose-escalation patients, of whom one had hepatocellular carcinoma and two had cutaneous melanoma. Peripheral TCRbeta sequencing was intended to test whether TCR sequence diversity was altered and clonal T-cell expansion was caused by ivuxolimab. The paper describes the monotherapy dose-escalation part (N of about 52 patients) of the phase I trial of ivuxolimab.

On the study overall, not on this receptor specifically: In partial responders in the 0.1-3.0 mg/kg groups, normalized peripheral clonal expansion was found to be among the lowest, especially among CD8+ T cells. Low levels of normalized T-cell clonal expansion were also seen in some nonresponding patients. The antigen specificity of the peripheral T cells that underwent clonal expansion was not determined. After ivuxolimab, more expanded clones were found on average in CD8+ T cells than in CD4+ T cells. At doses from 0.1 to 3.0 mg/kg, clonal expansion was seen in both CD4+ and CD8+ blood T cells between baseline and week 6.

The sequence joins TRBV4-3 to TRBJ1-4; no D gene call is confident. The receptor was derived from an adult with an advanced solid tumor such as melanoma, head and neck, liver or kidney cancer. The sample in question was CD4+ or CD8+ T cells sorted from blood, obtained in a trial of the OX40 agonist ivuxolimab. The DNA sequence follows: TGCGCCAGCAGCCAAAGAAGGGTGGACAATGAAAAACTGTTTTTT. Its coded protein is CASSQRRVDNEKLFF.